The rows below give T cell receptor beta chains drawn from one sample of a study of OX40 agonist ivuxolimab in advanced cancers. Data came from immunoSEQ multiplex PCR; TCRdb stores just in-frame clones and leaves some out. The sample gives tens of thousands of clones, 70% to 85% of which show up once; around 0.48% is in the top ten. Sample: CD4+ or CD8+ T cells sorted from blood, taken in a trial of the OX40 agonist ivuxolimab. Source of these receptors: an adult with an advanced solid tumor such as melanoma, head and neck, liver or kidney cancer. Each CDR3 is given with its conserved first and last residue. The D gene is left open where the match is weak. Expanded clones get a size class; other rows say once, few or many, or leave the size out.

j_call: TRBJ1-2
d_call: TRBD1
v_call: TRBV7-3
clone_size: -
cdr3_aa: CASSSGQGIGYTF
cdr3_nt: TGTGCCAGCAGCTCGGGACAGGGGATTGGCTACACCTTC

j_call: TRBJ2-3
d_call: TRBD2
v_call: TRBV4-1
clone_size: -
cdr3_aa: CASRLQTSGGSTDTQYF
cdr3_nt: TGCGCCAGCAGACTACAAACTAGCGGGGGATCCACAGATACGCAGTATTTT

j_call: TRBJ1-2
d_call: -
v_call: TRBV5-1
clone_size: -
cdr3_aa: CASSSPGEFGYTF
cdr3_nt: TGCGCCAGCAGCTCCCCAGGGGAGTTTGGCTACACCTTC

j_call: TRBJ2-7
d_call: -
v_call: TRBV27
clone_size: -
cdr3_aa: CASSSPYEQYF
cdr3_nt: TGTGCCAGCAGTTCCCCCTACGAGCAGTACTTC

j_call: TRBJ1-1
d_call: -
v_call: TRBV6-6
clone_size: -
cdr3_aa: CASTKRRSEAFF
cdr3_nt: TGTGCCAGCACAAAGAGGAGATCTGAAGCTTTCTTT

j_call: TRBJ1-1
d_call: -
v_call: TRBV10-1
clone_size: few
cdr3_aa: CASSETAYTEAFF
cdr3_nt: TGCGCCAGCAGTGAAACAGCTTACACTGAAGCTTTCTTT

j_call: TRBJ1-5
d_call: -
v_call: TRBV4-1
clone_size: -
cdr3_aa: CASSQDGGVFNQPQHF
cdr3_nt: TGCGCCAGCAGCCAAGATGGAGGGGTTTTCAATCAGCCCCAGCATTTT

j_call: TRBJ1-5
d_call: -
v_call: TRBV15
clone_size: -
cdr3_aa: CATSRAGRGNQPQHF
cdr3_nt: TGTGCCACCAGCAGAGCGGGCAGGGGCAATCAGCCCCAGCATTTT

j_call: TRBJ2-1
d_call: TRBD2
v_call: TRBV5-1
clone_size: -
cdr3_aa: CASSLGGNEQFF
cdr3_nt: TGCGCCAGCAGCCTGGGGGGGAATGAGCAGTTCTTC

j_call: TRBJ1-2
d_call: TRBD1
v_call: TRBV9
clone_size: -
cdr3_aa: CASSDHGTGVYGYTF
cdr3_nt: TGTGCCAGCAGCGATCACGGGACAGGCGTCTATGGCTACACCTTC

j_call: TRBJ1-2
d_call: TRBD1
v_call: TRBV30
clone_size: -
cdr3_aa: CAWSTPPGQLYGYTF
cdr3_nt: TGTGCCTGGAGTACACCGCCGGGACAGCTCTATGGCTACACCTTC

j_call: TRBJ1-1
d_call: -
v_call: TRBV21-1
clone_size: -
cdr3_aa: CASSKEGGKHRTPEAFF
cdr3_nt: TGTGCCAGCAGCAAAGAAGGAGGGAAACACAGGACCCCTGAAGCTTTCTTT